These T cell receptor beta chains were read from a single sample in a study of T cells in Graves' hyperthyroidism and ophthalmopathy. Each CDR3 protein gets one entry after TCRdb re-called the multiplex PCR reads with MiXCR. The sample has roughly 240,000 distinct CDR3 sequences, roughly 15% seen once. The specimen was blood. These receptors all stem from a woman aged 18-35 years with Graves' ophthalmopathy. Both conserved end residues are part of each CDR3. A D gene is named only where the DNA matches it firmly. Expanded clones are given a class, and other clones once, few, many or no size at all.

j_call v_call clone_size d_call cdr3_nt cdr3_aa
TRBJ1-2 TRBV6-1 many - TGTGCCAGCAGTCGAAGATCTGGCTACACCTTC CASSRRSGYTF
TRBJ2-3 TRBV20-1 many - TGCAGTGCTAGAGCCTTCATAGGGCCTTCCGATACGCAGTATTTT CSARAFIGPSDTQYF
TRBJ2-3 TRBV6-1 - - TGTGCCAGCAGGCGCCTAACAGATACGCAGTATTTT CASRRLTDTQYF
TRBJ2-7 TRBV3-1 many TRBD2 TGTGCCAGCAGCCAAGTACTAGCGGGGGCCTACGAGCAGTACTTC CASSQVLAGAYEQYF
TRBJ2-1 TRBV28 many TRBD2 TGTGCCAGCAGTTTATGGACTAGCGGGGGATATAATGAGCAGTTCTTC CASSLWTSGGYNEQFF
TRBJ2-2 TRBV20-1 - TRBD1 TGCAGTGCTACCAGACAGGGGTCTAACACCGGGGAGCTGTTTTTT CSATRQGSNTGELFF
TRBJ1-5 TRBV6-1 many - TGTGCCAGCAGGGCTATGTATCCTCTTAGCAATCAGCCCCAGCATTTT CASRAMYPLSNQPQHF
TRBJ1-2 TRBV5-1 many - TGCGCCAGCAGCTTGGGAATAGCGGGCAAAGATGGCTACACCTTC CASSLGIAGKDGYTF
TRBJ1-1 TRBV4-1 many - TGCGCCAGCAGCCAAGGAGTCTTCTGGGAGAACACTGAAGCTTTCTTT CASSQGVFWENTEAFF
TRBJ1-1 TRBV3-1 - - TGTGCCAGCACCCCACAATACGCGACTGAAGCTTTCTTT CASTPQYATEAFF
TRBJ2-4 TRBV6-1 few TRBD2 TGTGCCAGCAGATCCTCATCGGGGGGAATAGCCAAAAACATTCAGTACTTC CASRSSSGGIAKNIQYF
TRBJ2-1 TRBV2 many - TGTGCCAGTCGATCGAGCCTCTACAATGAGCAGTTCTTC CASRSSLYNEQFF
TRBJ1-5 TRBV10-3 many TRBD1 TGTGCCATCAGTGAGTCGGCAAGGACAGGTCCAGATAGCAATCAGCCCCAGCATTTT CAISESARTGPDSNQPQHF
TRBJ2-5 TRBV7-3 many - TGTGCCAGCAGCTCGACAGACCAAGAGACCCAGTACTTC CASSSTDQETQYF
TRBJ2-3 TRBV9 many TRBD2 TGTGCCAGCAGCGCCCGGTCTAGCGGGAGCACAGATACGCAGTATTTT CASSARSSGSTDTQYF
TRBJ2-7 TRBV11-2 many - TGTGCCAGCAGCGCCGAGGCAGGGCCCTCCTACGAGCAGTACTTC CASSAEAGPSYEQYF
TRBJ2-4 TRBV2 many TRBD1 TGTGCCAGCGGACAGGGGGAGATTAACATTCAGTACTTC CASGQGEINIQYF
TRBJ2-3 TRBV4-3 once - TGCGCCAGCAGCCAATTGAGTAGCGTAACAGATACGCAGTATTTT CASSQLSSVTDTQYF
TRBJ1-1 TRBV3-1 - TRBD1 TGTGCCAGCAGCCCAACACCGGGACAGGGTTTTTGGGCTGAAGCTTTCTTT CASSPTPGQGFWAEAFF
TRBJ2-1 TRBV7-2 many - TGTGCCAGCAGCTTTACCGACAATGAGCAGTTCTTC CASSFTDNEQFF
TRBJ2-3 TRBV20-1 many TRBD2 TGCAGTGCTAGAGATCCCCTAGCGGGAGCAGATACGCAGTATTTT CSARDPLAGADTQYF
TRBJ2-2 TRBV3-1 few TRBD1 TGTGCCAGCAGCCATCCGCCCCGGACAGGGGGCGTGGGCACCGGGGAGCTGTTTTTT CASSHPPRTGGVGTGELFF
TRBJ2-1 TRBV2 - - TGTGCCAGCAGTGAAGAGGCGGGATCCTACAATGAGCAGTTCTTC CASSEEAGSYNEQFF
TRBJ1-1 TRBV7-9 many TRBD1 TGTGCCAGCAGCTTACACGGGAGGGGGCAAGGCACTGAAGCTTTCTTT CASSLHGRGQGTEAFF
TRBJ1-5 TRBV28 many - TGTGCCAGCAGGCCCCGGGGAGACGGCAATCAGCCCCAGCATTTT CASRPRGDGNQPQHF
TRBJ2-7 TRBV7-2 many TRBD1 TGTGCCAGCAGCCCGGACAGGGGTACGTACGAGCAGTACTTC CASSPDRGTYEQYF
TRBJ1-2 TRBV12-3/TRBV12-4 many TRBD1 TGTGCCAGCAGTTTAGAGACAGGGCTTGGCTACACCTTC CASSLETGLGYTF
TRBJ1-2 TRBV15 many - TGTGCCACCAGCCATACAGAGCTCTATGGCTACACCTTC CATSHTELYGYTF
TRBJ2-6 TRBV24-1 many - TGTGCCACCAGTGATTCGAGGAGACAGGCCACTTCCTCTGGGGCCAACGTCCTGACTTTC CATSDSRRQATSSGANVLTF
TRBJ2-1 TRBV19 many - TGTGCCAGTAGTATAGTGGCCAGGGCGGGGAATGAGCAGTTCTTC CASSIVARAGNEQFF
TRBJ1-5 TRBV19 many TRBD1 TGTGCCAGTAGTATAGTGGGGACAGGCTATAGCAATCAGCCCCAGCATTTT CASSIVGTGYSNQPQHF
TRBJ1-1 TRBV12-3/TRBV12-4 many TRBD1 TGTGCCAGCACAAGGGACAGGGACACTGAAGCTTTCTTT CASTRDRDTEAFF
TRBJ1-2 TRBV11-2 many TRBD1 TGTGCCAGCAGCACCGGGGACAGGGGGTATGGCTACACCTTC CASSTGDRGYGYTF
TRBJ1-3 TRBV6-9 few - TGTGCCAGCAGTTACTCGAATCGGGGTCGGCAAGCCGGAAACACCATATATTTT CASSYSNRGRQAGNTIYF
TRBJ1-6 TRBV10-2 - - TGCGCCAGCTCGGAGACCCATACGGATTCACCCCTCCACTTT CASSETHTDSPLHF
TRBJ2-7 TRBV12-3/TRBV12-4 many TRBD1 TGTGCCAGCAGCCTACAGGGGGCTTTACACGAGCAGTACTTC CASSLQGALHEQYF
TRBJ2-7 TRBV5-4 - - TGTGCCAGCAGCTTGATGGGGTTCTACGAGCAGTACTTC CASSLMGFYEQYF
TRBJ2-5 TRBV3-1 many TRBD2 TGTGCCAGCAGCCAAGGCTTCCTTAGCGGGGGGCAAGAGACCCAGTACTTC CASSQGFLSGGQETQYF
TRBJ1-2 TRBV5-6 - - TGTGCCAGCAGCTTGCCCTCTTCGGGAGGCTACACCTTC CASSLPSSGGYTF
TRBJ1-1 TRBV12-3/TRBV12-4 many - TGTGCCAGCAGTTTACGGCAGGGAAAAACTGAAGCTTTCTTT CASSLRQGKTEAFF
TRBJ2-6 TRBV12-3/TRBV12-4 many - TGTGCCAGCAGTTGGGGTCACCACTCTGGGGCCAACGTCCTGACTTTC CASSWGHHSGANVLTF
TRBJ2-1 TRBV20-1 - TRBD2 TGCAGTGCTAGAGGGACTAGCGGGAGGTATGAGCAGTTCTTC CSARGTSGRYEQFF
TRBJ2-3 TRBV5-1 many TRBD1 TGCGCCAGCAGCTTGGTAGGGACAGGGGGCGAGGTCACAGATACGCAGTATTTT CASSLVGTGGEVTDTQYF
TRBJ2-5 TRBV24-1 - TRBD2 TGTGCCACCAGTGACTATAGCGGGAGTGGAGAGACCCAGTACTTC CATSDYSGSGETQYF
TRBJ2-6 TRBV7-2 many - TGTGCCAGCAGCCCCCGGGGTTTGGACAGCTCTGGGGCCAACGTCCTGACTTTC CASSPRGLDSSGANVLTF
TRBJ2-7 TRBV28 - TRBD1 TGTGCCAGCGAAACCGGGACAGACTCCTACGAGCAGTACTTC CASETGTDSYEQYF
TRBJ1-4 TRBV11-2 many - TGTGCCAGCAGCTCCCTCCGGGAGATCAGAGGGGAAAAACTGTTTTTT CASSSLREIRGEKLFF
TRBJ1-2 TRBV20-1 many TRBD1 TGCAGTGCTTCCCGGGACAGGGCTGTGGGCTATGGCTACACCTTC CSASRDRAVGYGYTF
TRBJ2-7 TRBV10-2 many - TGCGCCAGCAGTGAGTTCCTAGCGCGCGAGCAGTACTTC CASSEFLAREQYF
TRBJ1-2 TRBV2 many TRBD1 TGTGCCAGCAGGATAGGGACAGATTATGGCTACACCTTC CASRIGTDYGYTF
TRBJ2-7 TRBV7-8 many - TGTGCCAGCAGCTTTCAGGGGGGCGGCGGGGAGCAGTACTTC CASSFQGGGGEQYF
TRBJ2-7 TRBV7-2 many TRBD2 TGTGCCAGCAGGCCAACGGGGGGCTCCTACGAGCAGTACTTC CASRPTGGSYEQYF
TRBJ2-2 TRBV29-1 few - TGCAGCGTTGGTGGGGGCTCGGGCACCGGGGAGCTGTTTTTT CSVGGGSGTGELFF
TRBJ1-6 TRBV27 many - TGTGCCAGCAGTTTAATCGGCCCTATCTATAATTCACCCCTCCACTTT CASSLIGPIYNSPLHF
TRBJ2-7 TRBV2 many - TGTGCCAGCAGTGGATTACAGGAAATCTTTGGCGAGCAGTACTTC CASSGLQEIFGEQYF
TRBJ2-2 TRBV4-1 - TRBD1 TGCGCCAGCAGCCAAGACTACGACAGGGGTGAGGAGCTGTTTTTT CASSQDYDRGEELFF
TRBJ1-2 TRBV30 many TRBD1 TGTGCCTGGAGTGTCCAGGCAGGGGGGAAGTATGGCTACACCTTC CAWSVQAGGKYGYTF
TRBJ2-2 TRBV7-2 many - TGTGCCAGCAGCTCCAACTATTTTACAGGGTTAGAGCTGTTTTTT CASSSNYFTGLELFF
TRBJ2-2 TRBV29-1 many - TGCAGTGGACGACGGGGGCTTAACACCGGGGAGCTGTTTTTT CSGRRGLNTGELFF